This TCR beta chain was observed in a study of T cell changes during pregnancy in multiple sclerosis. Germline CDR1 MNHEY, CDR2 SVGAGI. The V and J ends lost 6 bases and 10 bases, in that order; junction bases with no gene match: 8. CDR3 size: 13 residues. The table came from immunoSEQ multiplex PCR; TCRdb's copy has only in-frame clones and leaves some out. The repertoire includes roughly 93,000 clones, roughly 90% of them detected once, and around 1.8% sits in the top ten. V usage is TRBV6-5 and J usage is TRBJ2-1; 8 nucleotides agree with TRBD2. The source of this sequence is a female donor in good health, enrolled as a control in a pregnancy study. The sequenced sample was peripheral blood, obtained in the first trimester of pregnancy. The CDR3 sequence is CASRTGLGGEQFF. CDR3 coding DNA: TGTGCCAGCAGGACGGGACTAGGTGGGGAGCAGTTCTTC.